The clone carrying this T cell receptor beta chain was observed many times. This record belongs to a study of early T cells in non-severe SARS-CoV-2 infection. Across the study: Bulk RNA isolated from unsorted whole blood underwent sequencing; chains were not paired.

The TCR library protocol was used to attach unique molecular identifiers. These identifiers were attached to individual cDNA molecules. Via MiXCR, TCRdb re-called the 5' RACE reads, giving one row per CDR3 protein. The table has 65,000 to 80,000 distinct CDR3 sequences, 10% to 15% seen once. The CDR3 spans 19 residues. The V segment lost 9 bases and the J segment 1 base; nucleotides outside the gene matches: 17. This receptor was identified in an adult who was a healthcare worker with PCR-confirmed SARS-CoV-2 infection or an uninfected control (not recorded which). The sample consisted of whole blood. V gene TRBV6-7 combines with J gene TRBJ2-2; TRBD2 matches 10 bases. TRBV6-7 is flagged as an ORF with uncertain function. CDR3 nucleotides: TGTGCCAGTCCCTATCAGCGGGAGGGGTTAGAGAGGAACACCGGGGAGCTGTTTTTT. This encodes CASPYQREGLERNTGELFF.